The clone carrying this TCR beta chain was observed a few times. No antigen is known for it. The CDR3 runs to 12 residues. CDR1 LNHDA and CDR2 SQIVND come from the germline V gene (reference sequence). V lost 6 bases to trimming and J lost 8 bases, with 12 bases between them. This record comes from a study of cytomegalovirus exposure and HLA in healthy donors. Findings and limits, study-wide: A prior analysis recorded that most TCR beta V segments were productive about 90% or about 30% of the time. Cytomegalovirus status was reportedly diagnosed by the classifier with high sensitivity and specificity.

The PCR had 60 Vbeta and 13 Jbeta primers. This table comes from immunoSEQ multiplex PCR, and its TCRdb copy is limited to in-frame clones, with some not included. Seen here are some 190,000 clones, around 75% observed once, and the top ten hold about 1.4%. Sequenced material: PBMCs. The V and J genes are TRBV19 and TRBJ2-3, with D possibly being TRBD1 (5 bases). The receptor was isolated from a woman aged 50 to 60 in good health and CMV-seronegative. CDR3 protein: CASSEDTPTQYF. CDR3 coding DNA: TGTGCCAGTAGCGAGGACACTCCTACGCAGTATTTT.